This TCR beta chain was observed in a study of blood T cell repertoires in COVID-19. The wider study: Samples taken during acute and convalescent COVID-19 were collected in the United States, Italy and Spain. From T cells, B-cell-depleted T cells, or PBMCs came the material, which was cDNA or gDNA.

Germline CDR1 is SGHRS and CDR2 is YFSETQ. V shed 1 base and J shed 4 bases, with 8 bases lying between them. This CDR3 is 14 amino acids long. How the authors handled the data: Scientists estimated how many nucleated cells there were by amplifying reference gene primers. Profiled with immunoSEQ multiplex PCR; TCRdb holds only in-frame clones, not every one. V and J calls and clone size are copied from that table; D and trimming were computed from the DNA. The sample carries 650,000 to 800,000 clones, about 90% recorded once. The V call is TRBV5-1, the J call TRBJ1-4; perhaps TRBD1 as D (6 bases). The receptor's source is a woman aged 18-35 years with acute or convalescent COVID-19. Sequenced input: peripheral blood. The CDR3 region is CASSLSRGNEKLFF. CDR3 bases: TGCGCCAGCAGCTTGTCCAGGGGTAATGAAAAACTGTTTTTT.